What follows are 25 T cell receptor beta chains derived from one specimen sequenced in a study of blood T cell repertoires in COVID-19. Clones were read by immunoSEQ multiplex PCR, and TCRdb kept only the in-frame ones, dropping some. The data contain 300,000 to 450,000 clones, 80% to 90% of them singletons. Sequencing used PBMCs or T cells enriched from blood (not recorded which). These receptors were taken from a man younger than 35 who had recovered from COVID-19.

This chain connects TRBV2 to TRBJ1-1; a possible D gene is TRBD1 (6 bases). Trimming cost V 7 bases and J 0 bases, with 15 bases left between them. Germline V gene lookup returns CDR1 SNHLY and CDR2 FYNNEI. CDR3 length: 15 residues. CDR3 residues: CASTGRGMMNTEAFF. Written as DNA, the CDR3 is TGTGCCAGCACAGGGAGGGGGATGATGAACACTGAAGCTTTCTTT.

V gene TRBV18 combines with J gene TRBJ1-1; 7 bases line up with TRBD1. The V gene's germline CDR1 is KGHSH and CDR2 LQKENI. Losses at the gene ends were 5 bases for V and 3 bases for J; bases not matched to a gene: 6. This CDR3 spans 14 amino acids. The CDR3 DNA is TGTGCCAGCTCAGCGGACAGGTCTGACACTGAAGCTTTCTTT. This encodes CASSADRSDTEAFF.

This clone was recorded once. In DNA, the CDR3 is TGCGCCAGCAGCCAGGGTAGGGGTGTTCCTGAAAAACTGTTTTTT. The encoded protein is CASSQGRGVPEKLFF. The V and J genes are TRBV4-1 and TRBJ1-4; TRBD1 might be the D (5 bases). V was clipped by 3 bases and J by 7 bases, with 15 bases between them. The CDR3 spans 15 residues. Germline CDR1 and CDR2: MGHRA and YSYEKL.

The chain has TRBV11-3 and TRBJ2-4, with TRBD2 matching over 13 bases. The CDR3 loop spans 20 amino acids. The V segment lost 0 bases and the J segment 9 bases; nucleotides outside the gene matches: 17. Germline CDR1 reads SGHNT; CDR2 reads YENEEA. CDR3 sequence reads: CASSLDRVLFRLAGGPIQYF. The CDR3 nucleotides read TGTGCCAGCAGCTTAGACAGGGTGCTTTTTAGACTAGCGGGGGGTCCCATTCAGTACTTC.

CDR3 amino acids: CASSPGTGGRYGYTF. The CDR3 nucleotides read TGTGCCAGCAGTCCGGGGACAGGGGGCAGGTATGGCTACACCTTC. The chain recombines TRBV27 with TRBJ1-2, with 12 bases lining up with TRBD1. CDR1 is MNHEY and CDR2 is SMNVEV in the germline V gene (reference sequence). Trimming at V came to 5 bases and at J to 5 bases, leaving 6 bases not matched to a gene. This CDR3 contains 15 residues.

This clone was detected a few times. The genes are TRBV9 and TRBJ2-3; the match to TRBD2 covers 9 bases. Unmatched junction bases numbered 13, after V lost 3 bases and J lost 2 bases. Germline CDR1 is SGDLS and CDR2 is YYNGEE. The CDR3 has 18 residues. CDR3 region: CASSAGRLAGGSTDTQYF. CDR3 sequence (DNA): TGTGCCAGCAGCGCAGGCAGGTTGGCGGGAGGGTCCACAGATACGCAGTATTTT.

The chain uses TRBV9 and TRBJ1-3, with 8 bases that match TRBD1. J was trimmed by 0 bases and V by 1 base; bases with no gene match: 3. Germline CDR1 and CDR2: SGDLS and YYNGEE. The CDR3 is 16 residues long. CDR3 nucleotide sequence: TGTGCCAGCAGCGTACAGGACAGGGCCTCTGGAAACACCATATATTTT. Protein sequence: CASSVQDRASGNTIYF.

The CDR3 nucleotides are TGTGCCATCCACATCCCGGAGGAGGGGAGAAATGAAAAACTGTTTTTT. It encodes CAIHIPEEGRNEKLFF. The chain employs TRBV13 and TRBJ1-4; possible D gene TRBD1, 5 bases. Trimming shortened V by 10 bases and J by 5 bases, and 23 bases separated the two germline ends. The CDR3 is 16 amino acids. CDR1 and CDR2 (germline): PRHDT, FYEKMQ (reference sequence).

Comments on this clone: The sample holds other DNA sequences that translate to the same CDR3. This chain joins TRBV24-1 and TRBJ1-5; weak D call: TRBD1 (6 bases). The ends were cut back, 4 bases at V and 4 bases at J, with 7 bases in the middle. The CDR3 is made up of 13 amino acids. The germline V gene has CDR1 KGHDR and CDR2 SFDVKD. The CDR3 reads CATSDRGNQPQHF. CDR3 nucleotide sequence: TGTGCCACCAGTGACAGGGGAAATCAGCCCCAGCATTTT.

This chain joins TRBV5-1 and TRBJ1-2; 9 positions match TRBD1. This CDR3 contains 15 residues. Germline CDR1 is SGHRS and CDR2 is YFSETQ. The J segment lost 5 bases and the V segment lost 3 bases, leaving 8 bases of the junction unmatched. DNA of the CDR3: TGCGCCAGCAGCTCGGACAGGGGCGAATTATATGGCTACACCTTC. This encodes CASSSDRGELYGYTF.

The chain joins TRBV20-1 to TRBJ2-2; no clear D gene. The CDR3 totals 10 residues. The germline V gene has CDR1 DFQATT and CDR2 SNEGSKA (reference sequence). V shed 5 bases and J shed 8 bases, with 6 bases lying between them. The CDR3 is CSAPHGELFF. CDR3 DNA sequence: TGCAGTGCTCCACATGGGGAGCTGTTTTTT.

This clone has only one observation. In the same sample, other DNA sequences code for this CDR3. The chain links TRBV4-1 to TRBJ1-5, with TRBD1 matching 8 bases. The CDR3 is 15 amino acids. CDR1 and CDR2 from the germline V gene are MGHRA and YSYEKL. Unmatched junction bases numbered 1, after V lost 0 bases and J lost 3 bases. DNA of the CDR3: TGCGCCAGCAGCCAAGAGGGACAGGCCAATCAGCCCCAGCATTTT. This gives the protein CASSQEGQANQPQHF.

V is TRBV5-1 and J is TRBJ1-2; the D is unclear. Trimming removed 0 bases from V and 8 bases from J, with 17 bases in between. Germline values: CDR1 SGHRS, CDR2 YFSETQ. The CDR3 extends over 15 amino acids. The CDR3 is CASSLAGPTHEGYTF. Here the CDR3 DNA reads TGCGCCAGCAGCTTGGCAGGCCCGACCCATGAGGGCTACACCTTC.

This chain joins TRBV12-3 or TRBV12-4 and TRBJ2-1; 7 bases are shared with TRBD2. V lost 8 bases and J lost 0; bases outside the gene matches: 1. This CDR3 comprises 13 residues. This CDR3 is CASRGGSYNEQFF. CDR3 DNA sequence: TGTGCCAGCCGCGGGGGCTCCTACAATGAGCAGTTCTTC.

The V and J genes are TRBV3-1 (or the pseudogene TRBV3-2) and TRBJ2-1; TRBD2 matches at 13 bases. The germline V gene has CDR1 LGHDT and CDR2 YNNKEL (reference sequence). J was trimmed by 8 bases and V by 0 bases; bases with no gene match: 13. This CDR3 is built from 19 residues. The CDR3, as DNA: TGTGCCAGCAGCCAAGATTGGAAGACTAGCGGGAGGATTGGGGATGAGCAGTTCTTC. Translation: CASSQDWKTSGRIGDEQFF.

The chain employs TRBV6-5 and TRBJ2-7, with a weak D call TRBD2 (6 bases). Germline CDR1 and CDR2: MNHEY and SVGAGI. V gave up 6 bases and J gave up 2 bases, with 14 bases separating them. The CDR3 loop spans 14 amino acids. This CDR3 is CASSVGTQAYEQYF. CDR3 DNA sequence: TGTGCCAGCAGCGTCGGGACTCAAGCCTACGAGCAGTACTTC.

The chain has TRBV7-2 and TRBJ1-2; 9 positions agree with TRBD1. Germline assignment: CDR1 SGHTA and CDR2 FQGNSA. J lost 7 bases, V lost 5 bases, and 5 bases had no gene match. The CDR3 loop spans 13 amino acids. The CDR3: CASSPMDRGGYTF. The CDR3 DNA reads TGTGCCAGCAGCCCCATGGACAGGGGTGGCTACACCTTC.

The chain recombines TRBV5-1 with TRBJ2-1, with 13 bases that match TRBD2. With 4 bases clipped from V and 9 bases from J, the junction kept 13 bases outside the gene matches. Germline CDR1 SGHRS, CDR2 YFSETQ. The CDR3 has 17 residues. CDR3 loop: CASSPRTGTSGTSEQFF. CDR3 sequence (DNA): TGCGCCAGCAGCCCCCGGACTGGGACTAGCGGGACAAGTGAGCAGTTCTTC.

The chain combines TRBV12-3 or TRBV12-4 with TRBJ2-7, with D possibly being TRBD2 (7 bases). V was clipped by 5 bases and J by 4 bases, with 12 bases between them. The CDR3 extends over 13 amino acids. CDR3 protein: CASSRGAVYEQYF. For the CDR3, the DNA is TGTGCCAGCAGTCGGGGGGCGGTGTACGAGCAGTACTTC.

The chain joins TRBV2 to TRBJ2-7; D perhaps matches TRBD2 (5 bases). The ends were cut back, 7 bases at V and 2 bases at J, with 9 bases in the middle. The CDR3 extends over 12 amino acids. Germline loops: CDR1 SNHLY, CDR2 FYNNEI. The CDR3 sequence is CASTPGTYEQYF. The CDR3 DNA reads TGTGCCAGCACCCCGGGGACCTACGAGCAGTACTTC.

This chain connects TRBV5-5 to TRBJ2-2; no definite D call. The CDR3 contains 14 residues. Germline V gene sequence: CDR1 SGHKS, CDR2 YYEKEE (reference sequence). Trimming took off 4 bases at V and 7 bases at J, with 14 bases between the two ends. CDR3 region: CASSESPMSGELFF. In DNA form, the CDR3 reads TGTGCCAGCAGCGAGTCTCCTATGAGCGGGGAGCTGTTTTTT.

The gene calls are TRBV20-1 and TRBJ1-4; the D is unclear. This CDR3 has 16 amino acids. V dropped 3 bases and J dropped 1 base, with 15 bases sitting between them. CDR1 is DFQATT, CDR2 SNEGSKA, per germline (reference sequence). CDR3 in DNA: TGCAGTGCTAGTGCCGATCTCAGATTAACTAATGAAAAACTGTTTTTT. Translating it yields CSASADLRLTNEKLFF.

This clone showed up just once. This sequence joins TRBV19 and TRBJ2-3; the match to TRBD1 covers 10 bases. V lost 11 bases to trimming and J lost 5 bases; unmatched junction nucleotides: 7. This CDR3 is built from 13 residues. CDR1 LNHDA and CDR2 SQIVND come from the germline V gene (reference sequence). The CDR3 bases are TGTGCCTCGACAGGGGGCCGGGGAGATACGCAGTATTTT. Its protein product is CASTGGRGDTQYF.

The rearrangement joins TRBV6-5 to TRBJ2-6; TRBD2 might be the D (6 bases). V was trimmed by 6 bases and J by 3 bases, leaving 6 bases between them. From germline, CDR1 is MNHEY and CDR2 SVGAGI. The CDR3 covers 13 residues. CDR3 DNA sequence: TGTGCCAGCAGGGAGGGTGGGGCCAACGTCCTGACTTTC. Amino acid sequence: CASREGGANVLTF.

The rearrangement uses TRBV15 and TRBJ2-7, with TRBD1 matching over 8 bases. Germline CDR1 LNHNV, CDR2 YYDKDF (reference sequence). J lost 2 bases, V lost 1 base, and 7 bases had no gene match. The CDR3 covers 16 residues. CDR3 amino acids: CATSRGGGTGTYEQYF. The DNA for the CDR3 is TGTGCCACCAGCAGAGGAGGGGGGACAGGAACCTACGAGCAGTACTTC. Complete variable domain (other parts from reference TRBV15 and TRBJ2-7): DAMVIQNPRYQVTQFGKPVTLSCSQTLNHNVMYWYQQKSSQAPKLLFHYYDKDFNNEADTPDNFQSRRPNTSFCFLDIRSPGLGDTAMYLCATSRGGGTGTYEQYFGPGTRLTVT.